The rows below give T cell receptor beta chains drawn from one sample of a study of radiotherapy plus CTLA-4 blockade in lung cancer. Profiled with immunoSEQ multiplex PCR; TCRdb holds only in-frame clones, not every one. The data show over 60,000 clones, around 86% seen once. The sample was peripheral blood, taken from a patient treated with radiotherapy plus ipilimumab. These receptors were collected from a human donor with non-small cell lung cancer who had stable disease on radiotherapy plus ipilimumab. CDR3s include the opening cysteine and the closing phenylalanine or tryptophan.

j_gene: TRBJ2-3; v_gene: TRBV4-2; CDR3aa: CASSQAQGASGTDTQYF
j_gene: TRBJ2-5; v_gene: TRBV5-8; CDR3aa: CASSLGQTSNSIQETQYF
j_gene: TRBJ2-3; v_gene: TRBV28; CDR3aa: CAHKGSHGGTQYF
j_gene: TRBJ1-1; v_gene: TRBV9; CDR3aa: CASSVAGMNTEAFF
j_gene: TRBJ1-6; v_gene: TRBV23-1; CDR3aa: CASRRGTSSYNSPLHF
j_gene: TRBJ1-3; v_gene: TRBV28; CDR3aa: CASSSTGFGNTIYF
j_gene: TRBJ2-3; v_gene: TRBV2; CDR3aa: CASSALAGWGSTDTQYF
j_gene: TRBJ2-3; v_gene: TRBV14; CDR3aa: CASSQGRPDTQYF
j_gene: TRBJ2-1; v_gene: TRBV6-5; CDR3aa: CASSYTGTGGNEQFF
j_gene: TRBJ2-2; v_gene: TRBV7-8; CDR3aa: CASIPRRVMDTGELFF
j_gene: TRBJ2-1; v_gene: TRBV27; CDR3aa: CASRRGSYNEQFF
j_gene: TRBJ2-6; v_gene: TRBV5-6; CDR3aa: CASSQGPFSGANVLTF
j_gene: TRBJ1-3; v_gene: TRBV6-1; CDR3aa: CASSESGRTGNTIYF
j_gene: TRBJ2-3; v_gene: TRBV28; CDR3aa: CASSRDHDTQYF
j_gene: TRBJ1-4; v_gene: TRBV18; CDR3aa: CASSPHRDYEKLFF
j_gene: TRBJ1-4; v_gene: TRBV18; CDR3aa: CASSPGGATNEKLFF
j_gene: TRBJ2-7; v_gene: TRBV28; CDR3aa: CASSLSDRGFYEQYF
j_gene: TRBJ1-4; v_gene: TRBV19; CDR3aa: CASSIRGSYEKLFF
j_gene: TRBJ1-5; v_gene: TRBV7-8; CDR3aa: CASSSYRGTVGGQPQHF
j_gene: TRBJ1-2; v_gene: TRBV30; CDR3aa: CAWSSDRDNYGYTF
j_gene: TRBJ1-1; v_gene: TRBV6-6; CDR3aa: CASSGGGRVPEAFF
j_gene: TRBJ1-1; v_gene: TRBV6-1; CDR3aa: CASSESGGLEAFF
j_gene: TRBJ1-2; v_gene: TRBV29-1; CDR3aa: CSVEDRGRGRNGYTF
j_gene: TRBJ2-1; v_gene: TRBV19; CDR3aa: CASSKASGSIGQFF
j_gene: TRBJ2-7; v_gene: TRBV18; CDR3aa: CASSPTRGPYEQYF
j_gene: TRBJ2-7; v_gene: TRBV29-1; CDR3aa: CSVVYDDRAYEQYF
j_gene: TRBJ1-2; v_gene: TRBV7-8; CDR3aa: CASSLGTPSHRDYGYTF
j_gene: TRBJ1-1; v_gene: TRBV7-3; CDR3aa: CASSLSPAMNTEAFF
j_gene: TRBJ2-7; v_gene: TRBV5-1; CDR3aa: CASSPDLDEQYF
j_gene: TRBJ1-1; v_gene: TRBV7-8; CDR3aa: CASSLKRAMNTEAFF
j_gene: TRBJ1-5; v_gene: TRBV30; CDR3aa: CAWSVSGRRNQPQHF
j_gene: TRBJ2-1; v_gene: TRBV4-3; CDR3aa: CASSQEQARPTSYNEQFF
j_gene: TRBJ1-1; v_gene: TRBV11-2; CDR3aa: CASSVDMNTEAFF
j_gene: TRBJ1-5; v_gene: TRBV28; CDR3aa: CASSASGVAQHF
j_gene: TRBJ1-2; v_gene: TRBV28; CDR3aa: CASSSRDKNYGYTF
j_gene: TRBJ1-1; v_gene: TRBV28; CDR3aa: CASSETRTEAFF
j_gene: TRBJ2-1; v_gene: TRBV19; CDR3aa: CASSRVAGGPGNEQFF
j_gene: TRBJ2-3; v_gene: TRBV7-8; CDR3aa: CASSLPGQGTSDTQYF
j_gene: TRBJ1-5; v_gene: TRBV7-6; CDR3aa: CASSLVVGNNQPQHF
j_gene: TRBJ1-2; v_gene: TRBV6-4; CDR3aa: CASSDPYYGYTF
j_gene: TRBJ2-3; v_gene: TRBV25-1; CDR3aa: CASSDARSTDTQYF
j_gene: TRBJ2-3; v_gene: TRBV11-2; CDR3aa: CASSFQPDTQYF
j_gene: TRBJ1-3; v_gene: TRBV7-8; CDR3aa: CASSSFFFRTLAGNTIYF
j_gene: TRBJ2-7; v_gene: TRBV28; CDR3aa: CASSFRPSPEQYF
j_gene: TRBJ2-3; v_gene: TRBV7-5; CDR3aa: CVRSLSPLDDGGTDTQYF
j_gene: TRBJ2-3; v_gene: TRBV6-6; CDR3aa: CASSLSGGADTQYF
j_gene: TRBJ1-1; v_gene: TRBV20-1; CDR3aa: CRAGMNTEAFF
j_gene: TRBJ1-6; v_gene: TRBV7-3; CDR3aa: CASSLTLQNSPLHF
j_gene: TRBJ2-5; v_gene: TRBV5-4; CDR3aa: CASSGSGSGGETQYF
j_gene: TRBJ1-4; v_gene: TRBV2; CDR3aa: CASMRAGKLFF
j_gene: TRBJ2-1; v_gene: TRBV19; CDR3aa: CATTSGTSSYNEQFF
j_gene: TRBJ1-1; v_gene: TRBV28; CDR3aa: CASSSPGRHTEAFF
j_gene: TRBJ2-1; v_gene: TRBV6-1; CDR3aa: CASKGTPSYNEQFF
j_gene: TRBJ1-2; v_gene: TRBV13; CDR3aa: CASSSRGGYTF